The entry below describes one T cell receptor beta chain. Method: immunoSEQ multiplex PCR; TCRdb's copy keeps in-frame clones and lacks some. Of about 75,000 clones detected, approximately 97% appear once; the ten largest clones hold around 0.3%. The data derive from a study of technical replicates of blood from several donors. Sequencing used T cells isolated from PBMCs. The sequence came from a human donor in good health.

The CDR3 sequence is CASSPGLAEAPVGEEQYF. CDR3 DNA sequence: TGTGCCAGCAGCCCTGGACTAGCGGAGGCCCCTGTAGGTGAGGAGCAGTACTTC. The V and J genes are TRBV5-6 and TRBJ2-7, with 10 bases lining up with TRBD2. J lost 7 bases, V lost 4 bases, and 20 bases had no gene match. CDR1 is SGHDT, CDR2 YYEEEE, per germline. The CDR3 is made up of 18 amino acids.